This T cell receptor beta chain was recovered during a study of radiotherapy plus CTLA-4 blockade in lung cancer. About the study: Around 19% of enrolled patients responded objectively, and approximately 34% had disease control.

Measured with immunoSEQ multiplex PCR; TCRdb has only the in-frame clones, and not every one. There are approximately 47,000 clones in the sample; almost 65% occur only once, and roughly 20% lies in the top ten. V gave up 5 bases and J gave up 7 bases, with 17 bases separating them. There are 14 residues in the CDR3. In germline, CDR1 is MNHEY, CDR2 SMNVEV (reference sequence). Details on this clone: Its antigen is as yet unknown.

Study-level points and caveats: Peripheral blood showed expansion of tumor-derived TCR clones after radiotherapy and ipilimumab. Response was reportedly best predicted by early blood T cell clone dynamics, with interferon-beta.

This clonotype originated in a human donor with non-small cell lung cancer who had a partial response to radiotherapy plus ipilimumab. Sequenced material: peripheral blood, taken from a patient treated with radiotherapy plus ipilimumab. The V and J genes are TRBV27 and TRBJ1-1; TRBD1 is a possible D gene (6 bases). Here the CDR3 DNA reads TGTGCCAGCAGTCGCCGGACAGCGGAAAATGAAGCTTTCTTT. It yields the protein CASSRRTAENEAFF.